Included here is one T cell receptor (beta chain) sequence, with context. Its antigen remains unknown. Oncomine TCR Beta short-read sequencing was applied to DNA from cultured CD4+ T cells. Via MiXCR, TCRdb re-called the PCR reads, giving one row per CDR3 protein. This sample has about 9,000 distinct CDR3 sequences, with 48% found just once. Germline loops: CDR1 GTSNPN, CDR2 SVGIG (reference sequence). Trimming cost V 4 bases and J 5 bases, with 10 bases left between them. CDR3 length: 12 amino acids. The record originates from a study of vaccination and CD4 T cells after COVID-19. Treatment denoted: roughly nine-day PBMC culture with coronavirus spike peptide pools or control peptides (ViraFEST assay).

Sequenced sample: CD4+ T cells from blood, cultured in vitro. The receptor was isolated from a human donor who had recovered from COVID-19. This chain links TRBV30 with TRBJ2-3, with D unclear. The CDR3 region has the DNA TGTGCCTGGACTATATCAGGAGATACGCAGTATTTT. It translates to CAWTISGDTQYF.